This is a list of T cell receptor beta chains from one sample in a study of T cell changes during pregnancy in multiple sclerosis. Only in-frame clones appear in the TCRdb table, and some are missing; sequencing was by immunoSEQ multiplex PCR. The table shows tens of thousands of clones, with 93% occurring only once. Sequenced here: CD8+ T cells from peripheral blood mononuclear cells, sampled in the second trimester of pregnancy. These receptors were collected from a female donor with multiple sclerosis, enrolled in a pregnancy study. Each CDR3 is given with its conserved first and last residue. D genes are given only for firm matches. Size is omitted from some rows. Given values are once, few, many or a class for expanded clones.

TRBV5-1	.	TRBJ1-2	TRBD1	12	TGCGCCAGCAGCTCCGGACAGGATGGCTACACCTTC	CASSSGQDGYTF
TRBV7-8	.	TRBJ1-1	TRBD1	17	TGTGCCAGCAGCCCATACCGATTGGACAGGGGGATCACTGAAGCTTTCTTT	CASSPYRLDRGITEAFF
TRBV29-1	.	TRBJ2-7	.	11	TGCAGCGTTGTGGGCAGCTACGAGCAGTACTTC	CSVVGSYEQYF
TRBV11-2	once	TRBJ2-1	.	13	TGTGCCAGCAGCTTAGATCTCTACAATGAGCAGTTCTTC	CASSLDLYNEQFF
TRBV21-1	.	TRBJ2-1	.	13	TGTGCCAAGGGGGGGGATCGGGTCAATGAGCAGTTCTTC	CAKGGDRVNEQFF
TRBV27	.	TRBJ2-7	TRBD1	16	TGTGCCAGCAGTTCAACCTGGACAGGCCGCTCCTACGAGCAGTACTTC	CASSSTWTGRSYEQYF
TRBV29-1	.	TRBJ2-5	TRBD1	12	TGCAGCGTTGTGAGGGGGCACGAGACCCAGTACTTC	CSVVRGHETQYF
TRBV9	.	TRBJ2-7	.	13	TGTGCCAGCAGCGTAGCCCCATCAAACGAGCAGTACTTC	CASSVAPSNEQYF
TRBV19	.	TRBJ2-3	TRBD2	14	TGTGCCACCTCGGGACTAGCGGGAGCAGATACGCAGTATTTT	CATSGLAGADTQYF
TRBV4-1	.	TRBJ2-3	TRBD2	15	TGCGCCAGCAGCCAAGATTGGGGGGGGTTTGATACGCAGTATTTT	CASSQDWGGFDTQYF
TRBV5-1	.	TRBJ1-4	TRBD1	14	TGCGCCAGCAGCACGGGACAGGGGAATGAAAAACTGTTTTTT	CASSTGQGNEKLFF
TRBV7-9	medium-sized	TRBJ1-2	.	16	TGTGCCAGCAGCTTCCATGTAGACCTCACGGGGGATGGCTACACCTTC	CASSFHVDLTGDGYTF
TRBV9	.	TRBJ2-3	.	16	TGTGCCAGCAGCGTGAGGGAGACTGAAAGCACAGATACGCAGTATTTT	CASSVRETESTDTQYF
TRBV6-1	.	TRBJ2-7	TRBD2	13	TGTGCCAGCAGCCCTAGCGGAACCTACGAGCAGTACTTC	CASSPSGTYEQYF
TRBV9	.	TRBJ2-7	.	14	TGTGCCAGCAGCGCCGCCCAAGGGGCCGACGAGCAGTACTTC	CASSAAQGADEQYF
TRBV5-8	.	TRBJ2-1	.	18	TGTGCCAGCAGTTCTCCGTGGCAGACGACTAGAGCCTACAATGAGCAGTTCTTC	CASSSPWQTTRAYNEQFF
TRBV28	.	TRBJ2-5	TRBD2	17	TGTGCCAGCAGTAACCCCTCGGGGGGGGTCTGGCAAGAGACCCAGTACTTC	CASSNPSGGVWQETQYF
TRBV5-6	.	TRBJ1-5	.	15	TGTGCCAGCAGCTTGGGGCTGATTGACAATCAGCCCCAGCATTTT	CASSLGLIDNQPQHF
TRBV6-4	.	TRBJ2-3	.	14	TGTGCCAGCAGTGAGTCTGGGGGCAGAGATACGCAGTATTTT	CASSESGGRDTQYF
TRBV9	.	TRBJ2-5	TRBD2	15	TGTGCCAGCAGCGTAACCAGCGGGGGAGAAGAGACCCAGTACTTC	CASSVTSGGEETQYF
TRBV12-5	.	TRBJ2-1	TRBD2	15	TGTGCTAGTGGACCCGGACTAGCGGGAGGGGAAGAGCAGTTCTTC	CASGPGLAGGEEQFF
TRBV7-6	.	TRBJ2-2	TRBD2	16	TGTGCCAGCAGCTTAGTTACTAGCGGGGGAGTCGGGGAGCTGTTTTTT	CASSLVTSGGVGELFF
TRBV6-1	.	TRBJ2-7	TRBD2	12	TGTGCCAGCAGTGACGGGGGGTACGAGCAGTACTTC	CASSDGGYEQYF
TRBV27	few	TRBJ1-6	.	12	TGTGCCAGCAGTATTCTCGGTTCACCCCTCCACTTT	CASSILGSPLHF
TRBV29-1	.	TRBJ2-7	TRBD2	17	TGCAGCGTTGAAGGTGGAGAGCCTAGCGGGGACTCCTACGAGCAGTACTTC	CSVEGGEPSGDSYEQYF
TRBV6-4	.	TRBJ2-3	.	15	TGTGCCAGCAGTGACTCGGGGGGTGGGTCAGATACGCAGTATTTT	CASSDSGGGSDTQYF
TRBV5-4	.	TRBJ2-7	TRBD2	14	TGTGCCAGCAGCTCGATAGCGGGAAGCAACGAGCAGTACTTC	CASSSIAGSNEQYF
TRBV6-4	.	TRBJ2-1	.	13	TGTGCCAGCAGTATATTCGGGAACCGTAGACAGTTCTTC	CASSIFGNRRQFF
TRBV2	once	TRBJ2-7	TRBD2	16	TGTGCCAGCAGTCCTCTCAGCGGGGGGGCTCAGAACGAGCAGTACTTC	CASSPLSGGAQNEQYF
TRBV7-6	.	TRBJ1-1	.	16	TGTGCCAGCAGCTTAGGAGGGGGTACCCTGAACACTGAAGCTTTCTTT	CASSLGGGTLNTEAFF
TRBV6-5	.	TRBJ2-7	TRBD2	14	TGTGCCAGCAGTACTAGCGGATACACCTACGAGCAGTACTTC	CASSTSGYTYEQYF
TRBV9	.	TRBJ2-5	TRBD2	18	TGTGCCAGCAGCGTAGATGGAGCGGGAGGATCCGTGGGGGAGACCCAGTACTTC	CASSVDGAGGSVGETQYF
TRBV7-8	.	TRBJ2-7	.	15	TGTGCCAGCAGCCCTCCTGGGCGGGGAGGCTACGAGCAGTACTTC	CASSPPGRGGYEQYF
TRBV4-1	.	TRBJ1-1	TRBD1	16	TGCGCCAGCAGCCAAAGAGAAGGACAGGTGAACACTGAAGCTTTCTTT	CASSQREGQVNTEAFF
TRBV4-1	.	TRBJ1-1	TRBD1	15	TGCGCCAGCAGCCCGACAGGGGGGATGAACACTGAAGCTTTCTTT	CASSPTGGMNTEAFF
TRBV27	.	TRBJ2-1	.	14	TGTGCCAGCAGTTTTGTTAGCTCCTACAATGAGCAGTTCTTC	CASSFVSSYNEQFF
TRBV6-1	.	TRBJ2-7	TRBD1	15	TGTGCCAGCAGTGATCGGGACAGAGGCTCCTACGAGCAGTACTTC	CASSDRDRGSYEQYF
TRBV6-5	.	TRBJ2-7	TRBD1	16	TGTGCCAGCAGTTACTCGTCTGGGACAGGGGTAAGCGAGCAGTACTTC	CASSYSSGTGVSEQYF
TRBV7-9	.	TRBJ2-7	TRBD1	13	TGTGCCAGCAGCCCGGGACAGGGTCCCGAGCAGTACTTC	CASSPGQGPEQYF
TRBV6-1	.	TRBJ2-7	.	15	TGTGCCAGCGAGGGTGATTACGATTTTAACACGGGGCAGTACTTC	CASEGDYDFNTGQYF
TRBV7-8	.	TRBJ2-1	TRBD2	16	TGTGCCAGCAGCCTACGGGGAGGGTTCTCCTACAATGAGCAGTTCTTC	CASSLRGGFSYNEQFF
TRBV7-6	.	TRBJ2-1	TRBD1	16	TGTGCCAGCAGCGGGGGACAGGGCGAAGAGTACAATGAGCAGTTCTTC	CASSGGQGEEYNEQFF
TRBV27	once	TRBJ2-7	.	14	TGTGCCAGCTCCACGACTAGTTTTGCCTACGAGCAGTACTTC	CASSTTSFAYEQYF
TRBV4-1	.	TRBJ2-3	TRBD2	15	TGCGCCAGCAGCCAATTCGGGGGGGGACCGGATACGCAGTATTTT	CASSQFGGGPDTQYF
TRBV28	.	TRBJ1-3	.	13	TGTGCCAGCCTAACGACATGGTCAGACACCATATATTTT	CASLTTWSDTIYF
TRBV6-5	.	TRBJ1-1	.	14	TGTGCCAGCAGTCAGGCGGGACCGAACACTGAAGCTTTCTTT	CASSQAGPNTEAFF
TRBV4-2	.	TRBJ1-2	.	15	TGTGCCAGCAGCCAAGCGGAAACACAGAACTATGGCTACACCTTC	CASSQAETQNYGYTF
TRBV7-9	few	TRBJ1-1	.	13	TGTGCCAGCAGCCAGGATGGGAGGGGGGAAGCTTTCTTT	CASSQDGRGEAFF
TRBV25-1	once	TRBJ2-7	.	13	TGTGCCAGCAGTGAATATGTGAGTCCCGAGCAGTACTTC	CASSEYVSPEQYF
TRBV28	few	TRBJ1-1	.	13	TGTGCCAGCAGTTTAACAGGGAACACTGAAGCTTTCTTT	CASSLTGNTEAFF
TRBV7-9	.	TRBJ2-3	.	16	TGTGCCAGCAGCTTAGTACCAGCGGGCCTCACAGATACGCAGTATTTT	CASSLVPAGLTDTQYF
TRBV11-2	.	TRBJ2-2	.	13	TGTGCCAGCAGCTTCCTCAGGACCGGGGAGCTGTTTTTT	CASSFLRTGELFF
TRBV15	.	TRBJ1-4	.	17	TGTGCCACCAGCAGAGATGAGGGCCTCGAAGATTATGAAAAACTGTTTTTT	CATSRDEGLEDYEKLFF
TRBV6-5	.	TRBJ1-2	.	14	TGTGCCAGCAGTTCTAAGTTCCTTAACTATGGCTACACCTTC	CASSSKFLNYGYTF
TRBV28	.	TRBJ1-1	TRBD1	16	TGTGCCAGCATCCCCACGTCGGCATCAGGGGGCACTGAAGCTTTCTTT	CASIPTSASGGTEAFF